Listed below are T cell receptor beta chains from one sample, sequenced in a study of early T cells in non-severe SARS-CoV-2 infection. TCRdb fed the 5' RACE reads into MiXCR, producing one record per CDR3 protein. The sample records 85,000 to 100,000 distinct CDR3 sequences, 16% being singletons. Source material: whole blood. The receptors derive from an adult who was a healthcare worker with PCR-confirmed SARS-CoV-2 infection or an uninfected control (not recorded which). Each CDR3 is given with its conserved first and last residue. D genes are given only for firm matches. Clone size is shown for a subset of rows, as once, few, many or a class of expanded clone.

few	TRBV12-3/TRBV12-4	TRBJ1-1	.	CASSWQENTEAFF	TGTGCCAGCAGTTGGCAGGAGAACACTGAAGCTTTCTTT
many	TRBV5-5	TRBJ1-3	.	CASSWDSLFSGNTIYF	TGTGCCAGCAGCTGGGACTCTCTATTCTCTGGAAACACCATATATTTT
.	TRBV6-5	TRBJ1-1	.	CASSYSGLAFF	TGTGCCAGCAGTTACTCCGGGTTGGCTTTCTTT
.	TRBV5-6	TRBJ2-6	TRBD1	CASSLIRQGSGANVLTF	TGTGCCAGCAGCTTGATACGACAGGGCTCTGGGGCCAACGTCCTGACTTTC
few	TRBV6-2/TRBV6-3	TRBJ2-1	.	CASSGGSRSYNEQFF	TGTGCCAGCAGCGGAGGTTCTCGCTCCTACAATGAGCAGTTCTTC
.	TRBV11-2	TRBJ2-2	.	CASRRGRERLSTGELFF	TGTGCCAGCAGGCGGGGCCGGGAGAGATTAAGCACCGGGGAGCTGTTTTTT
many	TRBV2	TRBJ2-1	TRBD1	CASSEGAGGYNEQFF	TGTGCCAGCAGTGAAGGGGCAGGGGGCTACAATGAGCAGTTCTTC
few	TRBV5-1	TRBJ2-5	TRBD2	CASSFLGRAGETQYF	TGCGCCAGCAGCTTTCTCGGGAGGGCCGGGGAGACCCAGTACTTC
.	TRBV7-2	TRBJ1-5	TRBD1	CASSLGQGRGQPQHF	TGTGCCAGCAGCCTAGGACAGGGCAGGGGTCAGCCCCAGCATTTT
few	TRBV4-3	TRBJ2-3	TRBD2	CASSQKLAGADTQYF	TGCGCCAGCAGCCAAAAACTAGCGGGAGCAGATACGCAGTATTTT
many	TRBV2	TRBJ2-5	TRBD1	CASGGQFTETQYF	TGTGCCAGCGGGGGACAGTTTACGGAGACCCAGTACTTC
.	TRBV7-2	TRBJ2-4	.	CASSLAFRGKSKNIQYF	TGTGCCAGCAGCTTAGCTTTTCGGGGGAAATCGAAAAACATTCAGTACTTC
few	TRBV12-3/TRBV12-4	TRBJ2-1	TRBD2	CASSLGLAGPSSYNEQFF	TGTGCCAGCAGTTTAGGACTAGCGGGCCCTAGCTCCTACAATGAGCAGTTCTTC
many	TRBV27	TRBJ2-1	TRBD1	CASSRSWRDRGHEQFF	TGTGCCAGCAGCCGTTCTTGGCGGGACAGGGGGCATGAGCAGTTCTTC
few	TRBV7-8	TRBJ1-5	TRBD1	CASSSSGGGQPQHF	TGTGCCAGCAGCTCTTCAGGGGGCGGACAGCCCCAGCATTTT
.	TRBV5-6	TRBJ1-1	TRBD1	CASSLGQGFNTEAFF	TGTGCCAGCAGCTTGGGACAGGGCTTCAACACTGAAGCTTTCTTT
few	TRBV9	TRBJ2-5	.	CASSVASAIQETQYF	TGTGCCAGCAGCGTAGCGAGTGCCATTCAAGAGACCCAGTACTTC
.	TRBV10-1	TRBJ1-1	TRBD1	CATARDRNTEAFF	TGCGCCACCGCTAGGGACAGGAACACTGAAGCTTTCTTT
few	TRBV12-3/TRBV12-4	TRBJ2-5	TRBD1	CASSPGQGTMKTQYF	TGTGCCAGCAGTCCCGGACAGGGGACTATGAAGACCCAGTACTTC
.	TRBV5-1	TRBJ2-7	TRBD1	CASSFSGGPYEQYF	TGCGCCAGCAGCTTCTCAGGGGGCCCCTACGAGCAGTACTTC
few	TRBV2	TRBJ2-1	.	CASSGEEVDEQFF	TGTGCCAGCAGTGGGGAGGAGGTCGATGAGCAGTTCTTC
.	TRBV7-4	TRBJ2-1	TRBD1	CASSQTGGPPYNEQFF	TGTGCCAGCAGCCAAACAGGGGGCCCCCCCTACAATGAGCAGTTCTTC
few	TRBV4-1	TRBJ2-2	TRBD2	CASSQDLTSGVTGELFF	TGCGCCAGCAGCCAAGATTTGACTAGCGGGGTAACCGGGGAGCTGTTTTTT
.	TRBV10-3	TRBJ2-1	.	CAISESAGSSYNEQFF	TGTGCCATCAGTGAGTCGGCAGGTAGCTCCTACAATGAGCAGTTCTTC
many	TRBV20-1	TRBJ2-6	.	CSATPPGANVLTF	TGCAGTGCTACACCTCCCGGGGCCAACGTCCTGACTTTC
few	TRBV7-2	TRBJ2-7	.	CASSLILEQYF	TGTGCCAGCAGTCTCATTTTAGAGCAGTACTTC
many	TRBV5-1	TRBJ2-7	.	CASSLGGYEQYF	TGCGCCAGCAGCTTGGGGGGCTACGAGCAGTACTTC
.	TRBV3-1	TRBJ2-3	.	CASSQIGTADTDTQYF	TGTGCCAGCAGCCAAATTGGGACCGCAGACACAGATACGCAGTATTTT
.	TRBV9	TRBJ2-1	TRBD1	CASSERTGGVDEQFF	TGTGCCAGCAGCGAACGGACAGGGGGAGTAGATGAGCAGTTCTTC
few	TRBV7-2	TRBJ1-2	.	CASSLGQARGYTF	TGTGCCAGCAGCTTAGGACAGGCTCGGGGCTACACCTTC
.	TRBV6-4	TRBJ2-1	TRBD2	CASSERASGHNEQFF	TGTGCCAGCAGTGAGAGGGCTAGCGGCCACAATGAGCAGTTCTTC
.	TRBV4-1	TRBJ1-4	TRBD1	CASSQDSTGWEGKLFF	TGCGCCAGCAGCCAAGATTCGACAGGGTGGGAGGGAAAACTGTTTTTT
.	TRBV24-1	TRBJ2-2	.	CATSDKGGTGELFF	TGTGCCACCAGTGATAAGGGGGGGACCGGGGAGCTGTTTTTT
many	TRBV6-2/TRBV6-3	TRBJ1-1	.	CASSYPMTEAFF	TGTGCCAGCAGTTACCCAATGACTGAAGCTTTCTTT
.	TRBV3-1	TRBJ2-5	.	CASSPTRLIEETQYF	TGTGCCAGCAGCCCCACCCGACTGATCGAAGAGACCCAGTACTTC
few	TRBV28	TRBJ1-5	.	CASSPEGVGVQPQHF	TGTGCCAGCAGTCCCGAGGGGGTCGGAGTTCAGCCCCAGCATTTT
.	TRBV18	TRBJ2-7	.	CASSPGREEQYF	TGTGCCAGCTCCCCGGGGCGAGAAGAGCAGTACTTC
few	TRBV7-2	TRBJ2-5	TRBD1	CASSRDRGQETQYF	TGTGCCAGCAGCCGGGACAGGGGGCAAGAGACCCAGTACTTC
many	TRBV28	TRBJ1-6	TRBD1	CASIRTGSPNSPLHF	TGTGCCAGCATTAGGACAGGGAGTCCTAATTCACCCCTCCACTTT
many	TRBV9	TRBJ1-6	.	CASSVTPYNSPLHF	TGTGCCAGCAGCGTGACACCCTATAATTCACCCCTCCACTTT
.	TRBV6-6	TRBJ2-1	TRBD1	CASSYGTGSYNEQFF	TGTGCCAGCAGTTACGGGACAGGGTCCTACAATGAGCAGTTCTTC
many	TRBV12-3/TRBV12-4	TRBJ1-5	.	CASSLRESNQPQHF	TGTGCCAGCAGTTTACGGGAGAGCAATCAGCCCCAGCATTTT
.	TRBV29-1	TRBJ1-5	.	CSVGARRPNQPQHF	TGCAGCGTTGGAGCGCGGAGACCCAATCAGCCCCAGCATTTT
.	TRBV5-8	TRBJ1-1	TRBD1	CASSQEGQMNTEAFF	TGTGCCAGCAGCCAGGAGGGACAGATGAACACTGAAGCTTTCTTT
.	TRBV11-2	TRBJ2-3	.	CASSFRGASDTQYF	TGTGCCAGCAGCTTCCGAGGGGCGTCTGATACGCAGTATTTT
many	TRBV7-2	TRBJ2-1	TRBD1	CASSLKGGADEQFF	TGTGCCAGCAGCTTAAAAGGGGGCGCGGATGAGCAGTTCTTC
.	TRBV7-9	TRBJ2-6	.	CASSGGAGANVLTF	TGTGCCAGCAGCGGGGGAGCTGGGGCCAACGTCCTGACTTTC
.	TRBV5-6	TRBJ2-7	TRBD1	CASRPGQSPVEQYF	TGTGCCAGCCGTCCGGGACAGTCTCCAGTCGAGCAGTACTTC
many	TRBV6-1	TRBJ2-3	.	CASGRGEFGADTQYF	TGTGCCAGCGGGCGAGGGGAGTTCGGGGCAGATACGCAGTATTTT
few	TRBV6-5	TRBJ2-2	.	CASSWFLGVSAGELFF	TGTGCCAGCAGCTGGTTCTTGGGGGTATCGGCCGGGGAGCTGTTTTTT
few	TRBV4-3	TRBJ2-7	.	CASSQDSGTYEQYF	TGCGCCAGCAGCCAAGATTCCGGGACCTACGAGCAGTACTTC
.	TRBV12-3/TRBV12-4	TRBJ2-5	TRBD2	CASTSGTSGRGTQYF	TGTGCCAGCACCTCAGGGACTAGCGGGAGGGGGACCCAGTACTTC
.	TRBV4-2	TRBJ1-3	.	CASSQGNPFSGNTIYF	TGTGCCAGCAGCCAAGGAAATCCCTTCTCTGGAAACACCATATATTTT